Below, 17 T cell receptor beta chains from the same sample are listed, as sequenced in a study of cytomegalovirus exposure and HLA in healthy donors (dated by TCRdb to the late 2010s). Library method: the immunoSEQ multiplex PCR assay. The multiplex PCR relied on a mix of 60 forward primers for TCR Vbeta segments and 13 reverse primers for TCR Jbeta segments. Entries here come from immuneACCESS through TCRdb and include only in-frame sequences with V and J called. Some clones fail to appear in such tables; in the studies checked, an unresolved V gene covers under half of the shortfall, and the cause of the remainder is unknown. The sample data list approximately 27,000 clones, and 60% to 80% of these were observed just once. Around 40% of the sample goes to the ten largest clones. The specimen was PBMCs. The receptors shown here come from a male donor in good health and CMV-seropositive.

The chain recombines TRBV11-3 with TRBJ2-3, with TRBD2 matching over 10 bases. CDR1 and CDR2 from the germline V gene are SGHNT and YENEEA. The CDR3 extends over 19 amino acids. V shed 4 bases and J 4 bases; nucleotides not matched to a gene: 17. The CDR3 DNA reads as TGTGCCAGCAGCTCCCGAGGAAAAGCGGGAGGGCCTAGGGCAGATACGCAGTATTTT. This gives the protein CASSSRGKAGGPRADTQYF.

The chain is built from TRBV6-1 and TRBJ1-2; TRBD1 matches at 7 bases. V lost 3 bases to trimming and J lost 4 bases; unmatched junction nucleotides: 5. The CDR3 has 14 amino acids. Germline V gene data show CDR1 as MNHNS and CDR2 as SASEGT. The CDR3 nucleotides read TGTGCCAGCAGTGAGTCAGCAGGGGGCTATGGCTACACCTTC. Translation gives CASSESAGGYGYTF.

V is TRBV9 and J is TRBJ2-3; no clear D gene. CDR1 and CDR2 (germline): SGDLS, YYNGEE. The CDR3 is 14 residues long. Trimming removed 0 bases at V and 3 bases at J, with 8 bases between. The chain's CDR3 is CASSVAITTDTQYF. CDR3 nucleotides: TGTGCCAGCAGCGTAGCGATCACTACAGATACGCAGTATTTT. The full variable domain, its missing parts supplied by reference TRBV9 and TRBJ2-3, is DSGVTQTPKHLITATGQRVTLRCSPRSGDLSVYWYQQSLDQGLQFLIQYYNGEERAKGNILERFSAQQFPDLHSELNLSSLELGDSALYFCASSVAITTDTQYFGPGTRLTVL.

This clone was counted only a few times. The chain uses TRBV25-1 and TRBJ1-4; TRBD1 is a possible D gene (5 bases). The CDR3 runs to 12 residues. Germline V CDR1 and CDR2: MGHDK, SYGVNS. V was shortened by 6 bases and J by 10 bases, with 12 bases between the two germline ends. CDR3 nucleotides: TGTGCCAGCAGGAGCGGGGGGGGAAAACTGTTTTTT. Translation: CASRSGGGKLFF.

The V gene is TRBV9, the J gene TRBJ2-1; the D is unclear. V lost 0 bases, J lost 0 bases, and 7 bases lay in between. The germline V gene has CDR1 SGDLS and CDR2 YYNGEE. CDR3 size: 15 residues. In DNA form, the CDR3 reads TGTGCCAGCAGCGTAGAGTGGAGCTCCTACAATGAGCAGTTCTTC. It translates to CASSVEWSSYNEQFF.

CDR3 DNA: TGTGCCAGCAGTTTATACACTAGCGGGAGCGCCGAGCAGTACTTC. This codes for CASSLYTSGSAEQYF. The chain uses TRBV27 and TRBJ2-7; 11 bases map to TRBD2. Germline CDR1 reads MNHEY; CDR2 reads SMNVEV (reference sequence). V lost 1 base to trimming and J lost 6 bases; unmatched junction nucleotides: 5. The CDR3 is 15 residues long.

The chain uses TRBV6-5 and TRBJ1-6; 7 bases map to TRBD1. Looked up from germline, CDR1 is MNHEY and CDR2 is SVGAGI. The CDR3 extends over 14 amino acids. V trimming: 5 bases; J trimming: 5 bases; junction bases outside the gene matches: 3. The CDR3 DNA is TGTGCCAGCAGTCCTGGGACAGATAATTCACCCCTCCACTTT. It yields the protein CASSPGTDNSPLHF.

This clone was seen only a few times. The chain has TRBV4-1 and TRBJ2-2; TRBD2 agrees at 8 bases. CDR3 size: 15 residues. Germline CDR1 and CDR2: MGHRA and YSYEKL. J gave up 6 bases and V 1 base, and 4 bases lay outside the gene matches. The chain's CDR3 is CASSQGVLAAGELFF. The CDR3, as DNA: TGCGCCAGCAGCCAAGGAGTACTAGCGGCCGGGGAGCTGTTTTTT.

This clone was seen only a few times. The rearrangement joins TRBV27 to TRBJ1-5; possible D gene TRBD1, 6 bases. V was cut by 8 bases and J by 8 bases, with 19 bases left in between. The CDR3 is made up of 14 amino acids. Germline V lookup: CDR1 MNHEY, CDR2 SMNVEV (reference sequence). The CDR3 DNA is TGTGCCAGCCGCCCTCAGGGCAGGGGAAAGCCCCAGCATTTT. Encoded protein: CASRPQGRGKPQHF.

The chain carries TRBV5-4 and TRBJ1-1; 11 bases match TRBD1. J was trimmed by 3 bases and V by 7 bases; bases with no gene match: 8. This CDR3 has 15 amino acids. The germline gives CDR1 SGHNT, CDR2 YYREEE (reference sequence). CDR3 in DNA: TGTGCCAGCTTTGGACAGGGGGCCCTATACACTGAAGCTTTCTTT. Protein: CASFGQGALYTEAFF.

The rearrangement uses TRBV5-1 and TRBJ1-1; 7 bases match TRBD1. Trimming at V came to 4 bases and at J to 5 bases, leaving 11 bases not matched to a gene. Germline V gene sequence: CDR1 SGHRS, CDR2 YFSETQ. This CDR3 contains 15 residues. Written as DNA, the CDR3 is TGCGCCAGCAGCCCCTTCCAAACAGGGGAAACTGAAGCTTTCTTT. Its protein is CASSPFQTGETEAFF.

J is TRBJ1-5 and V is TRBV7-2; possibly TRBD1 for D (5 bases). The V gene's germline CDR1 is SGHTA and CDR2 FQGNSA. The CDR3 covers 14 residues. The V end was cut by 5 bases, the J end by 4 bases, with 12 bases between. CDR3: CASSPWGGNQPQHF. The DNA of the CDR3 is TGTGCCAGCAGCCCCTGGGGGGGGAATCAGCCCCAGCATTTT.

The genes are TRBV6-1 and TRBJ2-1, with TRBD1 matching 9 bases. J gave up 5 bases and V 10 bases, and 9 bases lay outside the gene matches. CDR3 size: 14 residues. Germline-derived CDR1 and CDR2 are MNHNS and SASEGT. Here the CDR3 DNA reads TGTGCCACCACACAGGGGGCGATAAACAATGAGCAGTTCTTC. It specifies CATTQGAINNEQFF.

The rearrangement links TRBV19 to TRBJ2-2, with D perhaps TRBD1 (8 bases). CDR1 is LNHDA and CDR2 is SQIVND in the germline V gene (reference sequence). This CDR3 spans 17 amino acids. V was cut by 1 base and J by 4 bases, with 16 bases left in between. CDR3 amino acids: CASSIGPDREGTGELFF. The CDR3 coding sequence is TGTGCCAGTAGTATAGGCCCGGACAGGGAGGGCACCGGGGAGCTGTTTTTT. The variable domain in full, with the rest retrieved from reference TRBV19 and TRBJ2-2, is DGGITQSPKYLFRKEGQNVTLSCEQNLNHDAMYWYRQDPGQGLRLIYYSQIVNDFQKGDIAEGYSVSREKKESFPLTVTSAQKNPTAFYLCASSIGPDREGTGELFFGEGSRLTVL.

The chain couples TRBV28 to TRBJ1-1, with TRBD1 matching 7 bases. Germline assignment: CDR1 MDHEN and CDR2 SYDVKM. The CDR3 contains 13 residues. The V segment lost 5 bases and the J segment 6 bases; nucleotides outside the gene matches: 6. The CDR3 loop is CASSGGQRAEAFF. The CDR3, as DNA: TGTGCCAGCAGTGGGGGACAGCGGGCTGAAGCTTTCTTT. Looking up the rest from reference TRBV28 and TRBJ1-1 gives the full variable domain: DVKVTQSSRYLVKRTGEKVFLECVQDMDHENMFWYRQDPGLGLRLIYFSYDVKMKEKGDIPEGYSVSREKKERFSLILESASTNQTSMYLCASSGGQRAEAFFGQGTRLTVV.

This chain joins TRBV5-1 and TRBJ1-4, with 10 bases lining up with TRBD1. CDR3 length: 16 residues. V lost 4 bases, J lost 5 bases, and 8 bases stayed unmatched. The germline V gene encodes CDR1 SGHRS and CDR2 YFSETQ. CDR3 sequence: CASSTNPGQGNEKLFF. Written as DNA, the CDR3 is TGCGCCAGCAGCACTAACCCGGGACAGGGGAATGAAAAACTGTTTTTT.

This chain uses TRBV13 with TRBJ1-6; unclear D gene. Germline V gene sequence: CDR1 PRHDT, CDR2 FYEKMQ (reference sequence). This CDR3 region has 15 residues. Trimming shortened V by 7 bases and J by 5 bases, and 15 bases separated the two germline ends. The chain's CDR3 is CASIRRGRDNSPLHF. CDR3 nucleotide sequence: TGTGCCAGCATCAGAAGAGGGCGGGATAATTCACCCCTCCACTTT.